Listed below are T cell receptor beta chains from one sample, sequenced in a study of cytomegalovirus exposure and HLA in healthy donors. Sequencing was performed with immunoSEQ multiplex PCR; in TCRdb, only in-frame clones are kept and a portion is missing. The table has more than 50,000 clones, over 75% seen once. Sequenced input: PBMCs. All receptors derive from a female donor in good health and CMV-seronegative. The CDR3 runs from the conserved cysteine through the conserved F or W. A row's size may be missing; if present it is once, few, many or a size class.

clone size: .; V gene: TRBV5-1; J gene: .; CDR3 protein: CASSSGTGGSYEQYF
clone size: .; V gene: TRBV19; J gene: TRBJ2-7; CDR3 protein: CASRMTGGRGEQYF
clone size: once; V gene: TRBV6-5; J gene: TRBJ2-7; CDR3 protein: CASGEAGQSYEQYF
clone size: .; V gene: TRBV7-2; J gene: TRBJ2-7; CDR3 protein: CASSLIFYEQYF
clone size: .; V gene: TRBV5-5; J gene: TRBJ2-2; CDR3 protein: CASTRQGSDTGELFF
clone size: .; V gene: TRBV30; J gene: TRBJ1-5; CDR3 protein: CAWSGQHLNSNQPQHF
clone size: once; V gene: TRBV6-5; J gene: TRBJ1-2; CDR3 protein: CASSPTTGGDGYTF
clone size: .; V gene: TRBV7-3; J gene: TRBJ2-1; CDR3 protein: CASSSGVGSNEQFF
clone size: few; V gene: TRBV28; J gene: TRBJ2-7; CDR3 protein: CASRGTGVEEQYF
clone size: .; V gene: TRBV9; J gene: TRBJ1-2; CDR3 protein: CASSGDRGLGYGYTF
clone size: few; V gene: TRBV7-7; J gene: TRBJ2-7; CDR3 protein: CASSVRGQYAYEQYF
clone size: .; V gene: TRBV6-1; J gene: TRBJ1-4; CDR3 protein: CASSDWQGDEKLFF
clone size: .; V gene: TRBV9; J gene: TRBJ2-2; CDR3 protein: CASRAQGELSTGELFF
clone size: .; V gene: TRBV18; J gene: TRBJ1-2; CDR3 protein: CASSLDSLYGYTF
clone size: .; V gene: TRBV27; J gene: TRBJ1-2; CDR3 protein: CASSGQNYGYTF
clone size: .; V gene: TRBV9; J gene: TRBJ2-1; CDR3 protein: CASSVVPRGDEQFF
clone size: .; V gene: TRBV28; J gene: TRBJ1-2; CDR3 protein: CATRVNYGYTF
clone size: .; V gene: TRBV5-1; J gene: TRBJ2-1; CDR3 protein: CASSSQPSDDEQFF